This T cell receptor (beta chain) was obtained from a study of cytomegalovirus exposure and HLA in healthy donors (TCRdb year 2017). For context, the study as a whole: An earlier analysis of several hundred of the donors reported 250 to 350 Gb of sequence data and 90 million to 120 million unique TCR beta sequences obtained from about 200 million T cells. Approximately 310 gigabases of sequencing data and around 80 million unique TCR sequences made up an early release that covered fewer than 650 HLA-typed donors. Among the roughly 370 genotyped donors, around 81% belonged to the genetic ancestry cluster associated with self-reported Caucasian donors. The study aimed to test whether signatures of past pathogen exposure could be identified by cataloging public T cell receptors. The T cell repertoires of 666 subjects were profiled by immunosequencing and related to cytomegalovirus serostatus. Along with the approximately 670-subject first cohort, a separate validation cohort of approximately 110 different subjects was used. High-throughput TCR immunosequencing, statistical association of individual TCRs with disease status, and machine learning were combined to predict cytomegalovirus infection status. In a later analysis, previously published TCR beta repertoires from 500 to 750 donors were re-analyzed and high-resolution HLA genotyping was added so that TCR occurrence patterns could be studied. Rather than using new phenotypic data, the later analysis identified candidate immune exposures from TCR beta sequences and from how often those sequences occurred across donors. An earlier analysis of a few hundred of the donors applied high-throughput TCR beta sequencing to assess whether each TCR beta V gene segment acted as functional or pseudogenic. Donor age, sex, ethnicity and CMV serostatus were compiled alongside the repertoire data. A later genetic analysis used genome-wide SNP genotypes for about 65% of the roughly 670 donors, treating that subset as a discovery cohort. Every discovery cohort repertoire had been produced on one sequencing platform. Class I and class II HLA loci were covered by the typing at four-digit resolution. Typing coverage differed by locus: A, B, C, DRB1 and DQB1 were typed in about 629-640 donors, DQA1 in about 560, DPA1 in around 600, and DPB1 in around 440. Several DR-DQ haplotypes were treated as single units for association and clustering because of strong linkage in the cohort. Among approximately 370 genotyped donors of the cohort, an average of around 250,000 unique TCR beta nucleotide sequences was sequenced per donor, of which about 19% were non-productive. Results and caveats for the whole study, not just this receptor: Presence/absence analyses assumed roughly uniform sequencing depth across donors, an assumption that may not hold. Broadly in line with IMGT annotations, most TCR beta V segments showed up in productive rearrangements about 90% or about 30% of the time in an earlier analysis of 587 of the donors. In a later analysis, most CMV-associated TCR beta chains were found to appear HLA-restricted, with HLA associations seemingly driven largely by CMV exposure. When HLA alleles, especially DR and DQ, strongly co-occurred, attributing TCR associations to individual alleles was difficult. In a later analysis, TCR association rates were found to vary across HLA loci, with the most associated TCRs seen for DRB1 alleles and the fewest for HLA-C alleles. A later genetic analysis associated a missense DCLRE1C variant with V-gene and J-gene trimming of TCR beta chains, and an independent cohort replicated the association. HLA typing was unavailable for some donors at each locus, so association tests used only the typed subset. Most TCR sequences were observed very rarely across donors, whereas some public TCRs were present in many individuals. According to the authors, the approach could potentially be generalized to other disease states and immunological phenotypes. A further reported finding was that TCR beta sequences accurately predicted the HLA-A and HLA-B alleles for most subjects in the first cohort. Because the 87-base-pair reads could not distinguish some IMGT-functional V segments, including TRBV6-2 and TRBV6-3, those segments were excluded. In a later analysis, some 17,000 TCR beta sequences were associated with specific HLA alleles at a false discovery rate of 0.05. Because counts were too low, approximately 18 rarely observed V segments, including chromosome 9 orphons, were excluded from the earlier analysis of around 590 of the donors. The study listed 150 to 200 TCR beta chains as associated with cytomegalovirus. CMV serostatus was the only immune exposure information available for the cohort. Compared with equally common non-associated chains, HLA-associated TCR beta chains in a later analysis were more clonally expanded and had lower generation probabilities. Cytomegalovirus status was reported to be diagnosed by the classifier with high specificity and sensitivity in both the original and validation cohorts. Several of the top co-occurrence clusters appeared to be linked to parvovirus B19, influenza, CMV and Epstein-Barr virus, according to a later analysis. Three of the identified cytomegalovirus-associated TCR beta chains were confirmed in vitro to be specific for cytomegalovirus antigens. The cohort was sequenced for TCR beta chains only, and without alpha or paired-chain data the features that could be detected were limited. A cluster of highly shared sequence variants was judged likely to represent a technical artifact of the sequencing pipeline. Correlated functional status among segregating V segments might be attributable to linkage disequilibrium, but an unknown experimental factor could not be ruled out. According to a later genetic analysis, donors in an Asian-associated ancestry cluster had fewer N-insertions in productive TCRs than the approximately 630-donor mean.

The method behind the library was the immunoSEQ multiplex PCR assay. For the multiplex PCR, a mixture combining 60 forward primers for TCR Vbeta segments and 13 reverse primers for TCR Jbeta segments was used. Amplification of the CDR3 region of rearranged TCR beta genes was performed with a multiplex PCR assay on genomic DNA. The amplified TCR beta libraries were sequenced on the Illumina HiSeq System as 87-base-pair reads. Per the original workflow: In a later analysis, 77 million or so unique TCR beta chains were counted across the approximately 640 repertoires, and roughly 11 million of these chains were shared by at least two donors. To remove PCR and sequencing errors, raw reads were error-corrected and collapsed into unique sequences using a nearest-neighbor algorithm that merged closely related sequences. CDR3 sequences were aligned to IMGT reference sequences to assign V, D and J gene segments. For a sequence to be retained, at least a six-nucleotide match to both a V gene segment and a J gene segment was required. Rearrangements were called productive when the CDR3 lacked stop codons and stayed in frame with V and J; all others were non-productive. CDR3 was defined according to IMGT convention as the region running from the second conserved V-encoded cysteine to the conserved J-encoded phenylalanine. The earlier analysis of about 620 of the donors excluded sequences that lacked an unambiguous match to a single V gene segment. An earlier analysis of 587 of the donors classified V segments as functional when productive rearrangements were above 56.7% and as segregating when the standard deviation between donors was above 5%. To diagnose cytomegalovirus status from the catalog of TCR beta chain sequences, a statistical classification framework was built. In a later analysis, TCR nucleotide sequences were compared against IMGT/GENE-DB human TR gene sequences so that V and J genes could be assigned. In a later analysis, CDR3 sequences and most-parsimonious VDJ recombination scenarios were assigned using the TCRdist pipeline. A later analysis defined each TCR beta chain by its CDR3 amino acid sequence plus V-gene family, and excluded reads lacking a unique V-gene family. A later analysis removed 450 to 600 highly shared, low-generation-probability nucleotide sequences to deal with suspected cross-contamination and a sequencing artifact. In a later analysis, a clonal expansion index was calculated for each public chain from normalized within-repertoire ranks of inferred template counts. In a later analysis, generation probabilities were computed using a VDJ recombination model fitted to out-of-frame rearrangements, and the results were checked against IGoR. In a later analysis, TCR-TCR, TCR-HLA and TCR-CMV co-occurrence was scored with hypergeometric tests, and a repertoire-size bias correction was applied to TCR pairs. A later analysis estimated false discovery rates by permuting HLA or CMV assignments 20 times. In a later analysis, co-occurring TCRs were grouped using DBSCAN, with TCRdist sequence similarity added in when clustering inside HLA-allele-positive subsets. Repertoires with fewer than 30,000 or more than 120,000 public chains were left out of co-occurrence clustering, as were about 5 repertoires with anomalous nucleotide sharing. TCRdb provides this immuneACCESS table in a form limited to in-frame rearrangements. Some clones are lacking; in checked studies, under half of them reflect an unresolved V gene, and why the rest are absent is not known. For V, J and clone size, that table is used; D and trimming come from the DNA. The sample table holds 180,000 or so clones, of which more than 70% were seen once. 1.3% to 1.5% of the sample belongs to the ten largest clones.

Worth noting for this clone: There is no known antigen for this receptor. No base-level quality is on record; no much larger clone is a single base apart.

In total, 666 healthy bone marrow donors made up the cohort. All cohort members were sampled while nominally healthy, although unrecorded immune exposures were likely present. The donor was CMV seropositive and belonged to the group of around 300 seropositive cohort members. A peripheral blood sample was provided by each donor, and peripheral blood mononuclear cells were used for TCR beta sequencing. The Qiagen DNeasy Blood Extraction Kit was used to extract genomic DNA from the blood cell samples. From the cysteine through the phenylalanine, the CDR3 covers 13 amino acids. Solely the CDR3 DNA is kept, with 39 bases framed from the first base. The germline V gene (reference sequence) specifies GTSNPN as CDR1 and SVGIG as CDR2. Between the V and J ends, shortened by 1 base and 5 bases respectively, the junction contains 8 bases.

The chain joins TRBV30 to TRBJ2-2, and the D gene may be TRBD2, 5 bases matching. Material: PBMCs. This clonotype was obtained from a girl aged 5 to 17 in good health and CMV-seropositive. The sequenced DNA: TGTGCCTGGAGTGGTACGGGGACCGGGGAGCTGTTTTTT. Its protein reads: CAWSGTGTGELFF.